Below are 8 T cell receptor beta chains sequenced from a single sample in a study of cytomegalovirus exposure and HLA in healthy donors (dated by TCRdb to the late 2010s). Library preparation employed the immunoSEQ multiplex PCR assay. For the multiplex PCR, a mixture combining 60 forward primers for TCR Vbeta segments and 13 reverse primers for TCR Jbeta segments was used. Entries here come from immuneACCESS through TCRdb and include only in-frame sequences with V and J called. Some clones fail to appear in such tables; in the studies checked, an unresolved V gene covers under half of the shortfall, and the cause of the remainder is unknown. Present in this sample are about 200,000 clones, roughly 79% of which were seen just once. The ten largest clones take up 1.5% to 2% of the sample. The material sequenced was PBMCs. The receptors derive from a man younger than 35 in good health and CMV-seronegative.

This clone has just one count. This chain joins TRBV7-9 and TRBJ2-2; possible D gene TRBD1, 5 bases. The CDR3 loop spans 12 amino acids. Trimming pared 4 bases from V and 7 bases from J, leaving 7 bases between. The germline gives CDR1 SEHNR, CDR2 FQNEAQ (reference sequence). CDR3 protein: CASSSGIGELFF. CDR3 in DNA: TGTGCCAGCAGCTCAGGGATCGGGGAGCTGTTTTTT.

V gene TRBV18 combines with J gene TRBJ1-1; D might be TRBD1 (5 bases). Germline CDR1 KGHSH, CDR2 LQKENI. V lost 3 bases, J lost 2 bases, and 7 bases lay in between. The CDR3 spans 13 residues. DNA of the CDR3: TGTGCCAGCTCACCGACAGAAAACACTGAAGCTTTCTTT. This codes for CASSPTENTEAFF.

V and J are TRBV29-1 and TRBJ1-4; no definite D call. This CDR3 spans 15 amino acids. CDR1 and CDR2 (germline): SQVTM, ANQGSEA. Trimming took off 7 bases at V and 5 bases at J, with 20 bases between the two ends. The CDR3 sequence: CSALGVEPPNEKLFF. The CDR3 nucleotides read TGCAGCGCCCTCGGGGTGGAACCGCCGAATGAAAAACTGTTTTTT.

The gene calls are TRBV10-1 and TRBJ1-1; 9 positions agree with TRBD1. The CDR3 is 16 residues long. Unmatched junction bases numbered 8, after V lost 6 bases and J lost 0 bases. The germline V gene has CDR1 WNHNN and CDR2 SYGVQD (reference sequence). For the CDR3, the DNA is TGCGCCAGCAGGCCGGGACAGGGCCCTATGAACACTGAAGCTTTCTTT. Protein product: CASRPGQGPMNTEAFF.

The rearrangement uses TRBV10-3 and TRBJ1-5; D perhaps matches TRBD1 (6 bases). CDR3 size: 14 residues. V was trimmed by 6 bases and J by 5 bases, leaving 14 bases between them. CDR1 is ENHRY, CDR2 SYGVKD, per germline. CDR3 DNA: TGTGCCATCAGAGGGGGGGAACGGGATCAGCCCCAGCATTTT. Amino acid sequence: CAIRGGERDQPQHF.

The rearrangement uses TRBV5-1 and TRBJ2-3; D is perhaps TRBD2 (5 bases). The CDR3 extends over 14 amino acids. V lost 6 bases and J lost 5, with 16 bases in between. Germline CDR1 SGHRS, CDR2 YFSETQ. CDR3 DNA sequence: TGCGCCAGCAAGGAGGTTTTGGGCCAAGATACGCAGTATTTT. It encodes CASKEVLGQDTQYF.

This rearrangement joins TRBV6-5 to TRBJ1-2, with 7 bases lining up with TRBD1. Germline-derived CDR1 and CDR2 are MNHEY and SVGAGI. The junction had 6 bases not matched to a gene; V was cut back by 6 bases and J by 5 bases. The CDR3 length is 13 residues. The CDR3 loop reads CASSFGQVYGYTF. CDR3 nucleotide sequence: TGTGCCAGCAGCTTCGGACAGGTTTATGGCTACACCTTC.

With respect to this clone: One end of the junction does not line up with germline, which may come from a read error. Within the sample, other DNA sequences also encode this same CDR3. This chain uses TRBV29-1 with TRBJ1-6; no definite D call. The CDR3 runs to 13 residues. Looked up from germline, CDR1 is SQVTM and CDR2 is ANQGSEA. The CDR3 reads CSVGATYNSPLHF. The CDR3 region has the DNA TGCAGCGTTGGGGCGACCTATAACTCACCCCTCCACTTT.